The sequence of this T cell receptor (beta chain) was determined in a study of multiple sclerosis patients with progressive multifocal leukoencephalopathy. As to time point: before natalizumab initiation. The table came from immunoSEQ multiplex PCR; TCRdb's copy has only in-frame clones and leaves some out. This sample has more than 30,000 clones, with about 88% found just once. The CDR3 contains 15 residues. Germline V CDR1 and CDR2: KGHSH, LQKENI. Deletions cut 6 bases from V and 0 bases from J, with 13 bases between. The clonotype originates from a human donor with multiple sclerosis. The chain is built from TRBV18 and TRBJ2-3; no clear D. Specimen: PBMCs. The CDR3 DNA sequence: TGTGCCAGCTCGCTCCAGAGATCTAGCACAGATACGCAGTATTTT. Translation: CASSLQRSSTDTQYF.